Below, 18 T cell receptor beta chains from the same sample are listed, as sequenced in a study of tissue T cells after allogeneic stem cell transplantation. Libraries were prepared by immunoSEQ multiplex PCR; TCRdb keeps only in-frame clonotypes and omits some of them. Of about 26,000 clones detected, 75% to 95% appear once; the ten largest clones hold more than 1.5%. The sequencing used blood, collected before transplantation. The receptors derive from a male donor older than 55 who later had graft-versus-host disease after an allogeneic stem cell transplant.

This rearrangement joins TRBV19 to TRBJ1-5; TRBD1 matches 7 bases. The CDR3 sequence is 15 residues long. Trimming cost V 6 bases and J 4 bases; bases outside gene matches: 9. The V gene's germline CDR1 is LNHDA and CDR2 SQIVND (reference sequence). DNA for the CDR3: TGTGCCAGTAGAAAATCACAGGGGTTGAATCAGCCCCAGCATTTT. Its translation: CASRKSQGLNQPQHF.

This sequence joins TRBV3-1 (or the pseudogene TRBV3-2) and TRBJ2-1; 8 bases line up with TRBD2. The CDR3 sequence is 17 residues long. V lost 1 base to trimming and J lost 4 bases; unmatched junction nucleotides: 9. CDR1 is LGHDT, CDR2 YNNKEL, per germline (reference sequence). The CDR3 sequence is CASSQGSRASGYNEQFF. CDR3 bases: TGTGCCAGCAGCCAAGGATCTCGGGCTAGCGGGTACAATGAGCAGTTCTTC.

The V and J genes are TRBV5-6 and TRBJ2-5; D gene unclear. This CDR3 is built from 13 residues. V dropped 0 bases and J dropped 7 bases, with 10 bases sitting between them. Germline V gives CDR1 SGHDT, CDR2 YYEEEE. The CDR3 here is CASSLGRILTQYF. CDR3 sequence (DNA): TGTGCCAGCAGCTTGGGACGTATATTGACCCAGTACTTC.

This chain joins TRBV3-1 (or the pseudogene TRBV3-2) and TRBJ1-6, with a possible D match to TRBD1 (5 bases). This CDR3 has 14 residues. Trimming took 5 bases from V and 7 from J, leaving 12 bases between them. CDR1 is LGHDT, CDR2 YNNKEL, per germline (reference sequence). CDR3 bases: TGTGCCAGCAGCTCGGGGGGGGAGAATTCACCCCTCCACTTT. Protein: CASSSGGENSPLHF.

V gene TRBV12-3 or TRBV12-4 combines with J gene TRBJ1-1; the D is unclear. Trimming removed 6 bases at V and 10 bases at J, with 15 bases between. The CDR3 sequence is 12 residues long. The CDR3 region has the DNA TGTGCCAGCAGCCCCACCGCTTGGCTAGCTTTCTTT. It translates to CASSPTAWLAFF.

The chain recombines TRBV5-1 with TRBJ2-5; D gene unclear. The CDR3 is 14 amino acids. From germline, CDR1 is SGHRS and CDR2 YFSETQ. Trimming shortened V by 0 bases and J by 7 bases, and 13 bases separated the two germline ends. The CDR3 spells CASSLEGGVGTQYF. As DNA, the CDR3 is TGCGCCAGCAGCTTGGAAGGTGGGGTGGGGACCCAGTACTTC. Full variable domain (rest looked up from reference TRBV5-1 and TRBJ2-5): KAGVTQTPRYLIKTRGQQVTLSCSPISGHRSVSWYQQTPGQGLQFLFEYFSETQRNKGNFPGRFSGRQFSNSRSEMNVSTLELGDSALYLCASSLEGGVGTQYFGPGTRLLVL.

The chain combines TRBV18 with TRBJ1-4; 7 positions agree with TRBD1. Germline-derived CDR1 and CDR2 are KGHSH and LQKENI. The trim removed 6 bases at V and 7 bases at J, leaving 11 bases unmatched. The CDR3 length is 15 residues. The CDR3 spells CASSLQGRVGEKLFF. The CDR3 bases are TGTGCCAGCTCGCTACAGGGGCGGGTAGGTGAAAAACTGTTTTTT.

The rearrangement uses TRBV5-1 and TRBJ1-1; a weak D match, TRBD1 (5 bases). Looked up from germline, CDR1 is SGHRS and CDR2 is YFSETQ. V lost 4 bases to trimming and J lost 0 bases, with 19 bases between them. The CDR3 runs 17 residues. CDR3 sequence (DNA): TGCGCCAGCAGCCCGGGGGACGGTGGCTACATGAACACTGAAGCTTTCTTT. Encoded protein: CASSPGDGGYMNTEAFF.

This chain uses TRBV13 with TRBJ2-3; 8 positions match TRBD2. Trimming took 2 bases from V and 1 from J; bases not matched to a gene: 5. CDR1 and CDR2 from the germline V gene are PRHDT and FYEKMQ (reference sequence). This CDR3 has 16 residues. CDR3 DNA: TGTGCCAGCAGCTTAAGGGGCGGGGGGCGCACAGATACGCAGTATTTT. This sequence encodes CASSLRGGGRTDTQYF.

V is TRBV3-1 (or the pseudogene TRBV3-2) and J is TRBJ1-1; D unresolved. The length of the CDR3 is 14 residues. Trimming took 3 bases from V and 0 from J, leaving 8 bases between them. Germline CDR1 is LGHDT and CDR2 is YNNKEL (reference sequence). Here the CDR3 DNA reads TGTGCCAGCAGCCAGGTCAATATGAACACTGAAGCTTTCTTT. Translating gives CASSQVNMNTEAFF.

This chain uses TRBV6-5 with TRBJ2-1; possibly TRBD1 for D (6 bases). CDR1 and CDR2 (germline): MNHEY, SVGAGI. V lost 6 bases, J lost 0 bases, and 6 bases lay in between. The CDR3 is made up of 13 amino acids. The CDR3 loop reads CASRGGSYNEQFF. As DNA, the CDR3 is TGTGCCAGCAGAGGGGGCTCCTACAATGAGCAGTTCTTC.

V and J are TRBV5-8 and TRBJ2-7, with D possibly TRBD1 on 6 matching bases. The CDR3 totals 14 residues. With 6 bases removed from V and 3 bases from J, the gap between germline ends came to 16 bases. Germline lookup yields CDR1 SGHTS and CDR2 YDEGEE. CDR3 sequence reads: CASNQMTGDYEQYF. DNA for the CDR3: TGTGCCAGCAACCAGATGACAGGCGACTACGAGCAGTACTTC.

The CDR3, as DNA: TGTGCCAGCAGCCAAGAGGGACAGTCTTCCTATGGCTACACCTTC. Encoded protein: CASSQEGQSSYGYTF. The V and J genes are TRBV4-2 and TRBJ1-2; TRBD1 aligns across 7 bases. With V trimmed by 0 bases and J by 4 bases, 5 bases remained unmatched. The germline gives CDR1 LGHNA, CDR2 YNFKEQ. CDR3 length: 15 amino acids.

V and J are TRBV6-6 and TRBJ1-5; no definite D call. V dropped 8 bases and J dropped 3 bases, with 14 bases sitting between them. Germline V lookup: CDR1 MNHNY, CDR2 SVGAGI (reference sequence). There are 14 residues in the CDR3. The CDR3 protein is CASGPARDNQPQHF. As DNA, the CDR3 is TGTGCCAGCGGACCAGCCCGGGACAATCAGCCCCAGCATTTT.

The CDR3: CASMRQGNYGYTF. The CDR3 nucleotides read TGTGCCAGCATGAGACAGGGAAACTATGGCTACACCTTC. The chain carries TRBV5-6 and TRBJ1-2; 7 nucleotides align to TRBD1. Germline CDR1 SGHDT, CDR2 YYEEEE. CDR3 size: 13 residues. After removal of 6 bases from V and 2 bases from J, the junction contained 4 bases not matched to a gene. The whole variable domain, remainder taken from reference TRBV5-6 and TRBJ1-2, is DAGVTQSPTHLIKTRGQQVTLRCSPKSGHDTVSWYQQALGQGPQFIFQYYEEEERQRGNFPDRFSGHQFPNYSSELNVNALLLGDSALYLCASMRQGNYGYTFGSGTRLTVV.

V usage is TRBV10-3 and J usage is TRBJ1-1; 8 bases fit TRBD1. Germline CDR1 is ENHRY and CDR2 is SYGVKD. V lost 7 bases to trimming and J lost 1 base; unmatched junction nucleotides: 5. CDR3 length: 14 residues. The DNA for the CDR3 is TGTGCCATCACCGAGACAGGGGAGAACACTGAAGCTTTCTTT. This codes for CAITETGENTEAFF.

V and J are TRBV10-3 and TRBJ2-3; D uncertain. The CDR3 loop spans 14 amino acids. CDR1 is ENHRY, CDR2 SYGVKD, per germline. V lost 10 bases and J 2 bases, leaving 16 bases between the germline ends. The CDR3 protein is CATFDLMITDTQYF. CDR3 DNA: TGTGCCACCTTTGATCTAATGATCACAGATACGCAGTATTTT.

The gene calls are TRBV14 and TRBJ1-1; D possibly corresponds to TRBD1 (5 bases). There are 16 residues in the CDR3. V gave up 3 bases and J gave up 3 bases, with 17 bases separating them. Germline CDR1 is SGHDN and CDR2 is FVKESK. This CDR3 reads CASSHLGHVGDTEAFF. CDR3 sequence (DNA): TGTGCCAGCAGCCACCTCGGACATGTTGGGGACACTGAAGCTTTCTTT.